This T cell receptor beta chain was sequenced for a study of OX40 agonist ivuxolimab in advanced cancers. Germline V lookup: CDR1 SGDLS, CDR2 YYNGEE. V was trimmed by 3 bases and J by 6 bases, leaving 11 bases between them. The CDR3 covers 13 residues. Study observations and caveats: Mean expanded clone counts were higher in CD8+ than CD4+ T cells.

In regard to this clone: Antigen unknown.

Data came from immunoSEQ multiplex PCR; TCRdb stores just in-frame clones and leaves some out. The sample has approximately 49,000 clones; 75% to 90% are singletons. The sample in question was CD4+ or CD8+ T cells sorted from blood, obtained in a trial of the OX40 agonist ivuxolimab. J is TRBJ2-3 and V is TRBV9; TRBD1 is a possible D gene (6 bases). This TCR came from an adult with an advanced solid tumor such as melanoma, head and neck, liver or kidney cancer. In nucleotides, the CDR3 is TGTGCCAGCAGCGCTCGACAGGCGGATACGCAGTATTTT. It translates to CASSARQADTQYF.